Included here is one TCR beta chain sequence, with context. Authors' analysis steps: Reference gene primer amplification gave nucleated cell count estimates. Only in-frame clones appear in the TCRdb table, and some are missing; sequencing was by immunoSEQ multiplex PCR. V, J and clone size reflect that table, while D and trimming were determined from the DNA. The profile shows 300,000 to 500,000 clones, around 90% of them singletons. The record originates from a study of blood T cell repertoires in COVID-19. Study background: PBMCs, B-cell-depleted T cells, or T cells were the source of the cDNA or gDNA that made up the material.

V lost 4 bases, J lost 1 base, and 10 bases lay in between. From germline, CDR1 is GTSNPN and CDR2 SVGIG (reference sequence). The CDR3 has 13 residues. The TCR sequence derives from a woman aged 40 to 55 with acute COVID-19. This chain connects TRBV30 to TRBJ1-1, with TRBD1 as a possible D gene (5 bases). Material for sequencing was PBMCs or T cells enriched from blood (not recorded which). This CDR3 reads CAWTLGGNTEAFF. The CDR3 DNA is TGTGCCTGGACTCTCGGGGGGAACACTGAAGCTTTCTTT.